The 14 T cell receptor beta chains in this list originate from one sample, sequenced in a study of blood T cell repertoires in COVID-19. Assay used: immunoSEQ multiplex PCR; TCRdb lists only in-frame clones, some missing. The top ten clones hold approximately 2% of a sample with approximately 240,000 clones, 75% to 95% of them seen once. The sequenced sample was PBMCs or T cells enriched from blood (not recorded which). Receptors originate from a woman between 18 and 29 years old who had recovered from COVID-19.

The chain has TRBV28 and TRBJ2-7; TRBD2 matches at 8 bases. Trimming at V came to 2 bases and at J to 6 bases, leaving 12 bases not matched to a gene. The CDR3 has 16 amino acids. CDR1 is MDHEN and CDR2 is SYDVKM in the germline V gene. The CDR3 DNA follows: TGTGCCAGCAGTTTAGGCCTAGCGGGCCTTTTAATCGAGCAGTACTTC. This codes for CASSLGLAGLLIEQYF.

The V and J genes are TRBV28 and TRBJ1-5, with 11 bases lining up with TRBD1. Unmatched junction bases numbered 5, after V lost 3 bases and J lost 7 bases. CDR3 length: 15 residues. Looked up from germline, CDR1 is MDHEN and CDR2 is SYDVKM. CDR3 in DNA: TGTGCCAGCAGTTTTCGGACAGGGGGCCGGCAGCCCCAGCATTTT. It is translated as CASSFRTGGRQPQHF.

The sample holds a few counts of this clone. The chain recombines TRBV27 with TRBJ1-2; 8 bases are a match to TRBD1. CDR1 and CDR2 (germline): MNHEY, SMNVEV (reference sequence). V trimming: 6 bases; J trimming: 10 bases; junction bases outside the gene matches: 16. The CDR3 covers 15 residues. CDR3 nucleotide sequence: TGTGCCAGCAGACCATCCACCGGGACAGGTGGCCCCTACACCTTC. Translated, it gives CASRPSTGTGGPYTF.

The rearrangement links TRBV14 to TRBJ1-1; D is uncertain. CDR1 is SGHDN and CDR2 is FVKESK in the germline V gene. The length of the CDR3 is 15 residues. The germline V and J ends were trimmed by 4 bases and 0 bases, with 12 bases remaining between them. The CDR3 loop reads CASSPRVPMNTEAFF. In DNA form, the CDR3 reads TGTGCCAGCAGCCCACGGGTCCCCATGAACACTGAAGCTTTCTTT.

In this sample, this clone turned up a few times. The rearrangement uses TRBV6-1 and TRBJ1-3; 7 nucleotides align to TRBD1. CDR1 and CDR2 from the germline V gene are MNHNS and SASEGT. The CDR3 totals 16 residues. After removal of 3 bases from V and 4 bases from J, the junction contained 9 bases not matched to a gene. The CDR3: CASSEGAGGDGNTIYF. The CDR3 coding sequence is TGTGCCAGCAGTGAGGGGGCAGGGGGTGACGGAAACACCATATATTTT.

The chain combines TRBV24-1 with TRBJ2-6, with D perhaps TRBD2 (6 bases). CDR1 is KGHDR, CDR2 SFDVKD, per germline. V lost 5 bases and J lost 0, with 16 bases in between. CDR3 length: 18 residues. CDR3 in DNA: TGTGCCACCAGTGCCTCCCCGGGACTTCGCTCTGGGGCCAACGTCCTGACTTTC. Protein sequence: CATSASPGLRSGANVLTF.

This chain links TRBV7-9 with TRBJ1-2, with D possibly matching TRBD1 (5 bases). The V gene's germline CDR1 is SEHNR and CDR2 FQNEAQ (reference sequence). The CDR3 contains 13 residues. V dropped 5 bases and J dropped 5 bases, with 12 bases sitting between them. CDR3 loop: CASSLNGGYGYTF. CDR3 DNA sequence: TGTGCCAGCAGCCTCAACGGGGGGTATGGCTACACCTTC.

DNA of the CDR3: TGTGCCAGCAGCTTCACTTCATCAGAGCAGTTCTTC. This codes for CASSFTSSEQFF. The chain employs TRBV5-5 and TRBJ2-1; no definite D call. The CDR3 sequence is 12 residues long. Germline lookup yields CDR1 SGHKS and CDR2 YYEKEE (reference sequence). The germline V and J ends were trimmed by 2 bases and 10 bases, with 10 bases remaining between them.

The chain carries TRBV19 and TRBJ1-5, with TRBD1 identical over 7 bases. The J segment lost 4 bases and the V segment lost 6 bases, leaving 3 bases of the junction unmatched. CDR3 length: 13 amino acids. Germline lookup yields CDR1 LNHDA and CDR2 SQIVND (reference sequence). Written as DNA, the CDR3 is TGTGCCAGTAGGGACAGGCCGAATCAGCCCCAGCATTTT. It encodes CASRDRPNQPQHF. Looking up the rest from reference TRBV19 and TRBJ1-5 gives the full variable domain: DGGITQSPKYLFRKEGQNVTLSCEQNLNHDAMYWYRQDPGQGLRLIYYSQIVNDFQKGDIAEGYSVSREKKESFPLTVTSAQKNPTAFYLCASRDRPNQPQHFGDGTRLSIL.

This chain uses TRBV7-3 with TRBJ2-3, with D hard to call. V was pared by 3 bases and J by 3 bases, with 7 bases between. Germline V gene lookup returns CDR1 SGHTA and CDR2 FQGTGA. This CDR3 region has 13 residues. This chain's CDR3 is CASSFSRTDTQYF. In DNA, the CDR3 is TGTGCCAGCAGCTTTTCCAGAACAGATACGCAGTATTTT.

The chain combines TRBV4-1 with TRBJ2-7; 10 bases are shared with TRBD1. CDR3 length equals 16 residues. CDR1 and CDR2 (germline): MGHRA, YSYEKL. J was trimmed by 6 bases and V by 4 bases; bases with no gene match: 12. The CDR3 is CASSRGQGDYSAEQYF. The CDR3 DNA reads TGCGCCAGCAGCCGTGGACAGGGGGATTACTCGGCCGAGCAGTACTTC.

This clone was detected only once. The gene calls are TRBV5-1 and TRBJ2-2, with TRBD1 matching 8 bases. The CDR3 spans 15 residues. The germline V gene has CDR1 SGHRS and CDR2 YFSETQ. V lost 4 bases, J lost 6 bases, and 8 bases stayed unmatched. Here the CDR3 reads CASSASDRVSGELFF. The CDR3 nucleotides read TGCGCCAGCAGCGCGTCGGACAGGGTTTCCGGGGAGCTGTTTTTT.

CDR3 sequence (DNA): TGTGCCAGCAGCTTGACGGGAGTCGAGCAGTACTTC. It is translated as CASSLTGVEQYF. The chain joins TRBV5-4 to TRBJ2-7; tentative D call: TRBD2 (6 bases). CDR3 size: 12 residues. Germline V gene sequence: CDR1 SGHNT, CDR2 YYREEE (reference sequence). V was trimmed by 1 base and J by 6 bases, leaving 8 bases between them.

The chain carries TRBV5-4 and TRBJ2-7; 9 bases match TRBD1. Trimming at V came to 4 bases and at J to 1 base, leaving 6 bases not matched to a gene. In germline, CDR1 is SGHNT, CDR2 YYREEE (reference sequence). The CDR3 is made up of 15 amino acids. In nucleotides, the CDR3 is TGTGCCAGCAGCGGGGGACAGGGCCTATCCTACGAGCAGTACTTC. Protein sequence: CASSGGQGLSYEQYF.